These 29 T cell receptor beta chains came from one sample sequenced in a study of cytomegalovirus exposure and HLA in healthy donors. With 60 Vbeta and 13 Jbeta primers, the PCR was carried out. Produced via immunoSEQ multiplex PCR; TCRdb's table is partial and in-frame only. The data contain 95,000 to 100,000 clones, roughly 85% of them singletons. Source material: PBMCs. The receptors derive from a man aged 25-40 years in good health and CMV-seronegative.

This chain joins TRBV5-6 and TRBJ1-2; 7 nucleotides match TRBD1. The CDR3 consists of 14 residues. In germline, CDR1 is SGHDT, CDR2 YYEEEE. V shed 4 bases and J 8 bases; nucleotides not matched to a gene: 11. The CDR3 here is CASSPARQGGGYTF. The DNA for the CDR3 is TGTGCCAGCAGCCCGGCAAGACAGGGAGGAGGCTACACCTTC. Variable domain in full (rest from reference TRBV5-6 and TRBJ1-2): DAGVTQSPTHLIKTRGQQVTLRCSPKSGHDTVSWYQQALGQGPQFIFQYYEEEERQRGNFPDRFSGHQFPNYSSELNVNALLLGDSALYLCASSPARQGGGYTFGSGTRLTVV.

This clone was picked up a small number of times. The genes are TRBV11-3 and TRBJ2-1; 9 bases fit TRBD2. V was pared by 1 base and J by 5 bases, with 3 bases of the junction left unmatched. This CDR3 spans 15 amino acids. CDR1 is SGHNT and CDR2 is YENEEA in the germline V gene. In DNA, the CDR3 is TGTGCCAGCAGCTTAGGTCTAGCGGGAAACAATGAGCAGTTCTTC. Protein product: CASSLGLAGNNEQFF.

Only one count was recorded for this clone. This rearrangement joins TRBV25-1 to TRBJ2-7; D unresolved. In germline, CDR1 is MGHDK, CDR2 SYGVNS. V lost 6 bases to trimming and J lost 7 bases, with 22 bases between them. This CDR3 spans 15 amino acids. Here the CDR3 reads CASREPRCPIGEQYF. The CDR3 coding sequence is TGTGCCAGCAGGGAACCCCGTTGCCCTATCGGGGAGCAGTACTTC.

The V and J genes are TRBV19 and TRBJ2-7, with D perhaps TRBD2 (6 bases). The V end was cut by 5 bases, the J end by 2 bases, with 13 bases between. CDR3 length equals 14 residues. The germline V gene has CDR1 LNHDA and CDR2 SQIVND (reference sequence). In DNA, the CDR3 is TGTGCCAGTAGTCTTCCCGGGGGAACCTACGAGCAGTACTTC. It yields the protein CASSLPGGTYEQYF.

V and J are TRBV19 and TRBJ1-2; 7 nucleotides align to TRBD1. CDR3 length: 14 amino acids. Germline lookup yields CDR1 LNHDA and CDR2 SQIVND (reference sequence). Losses at the gene ends were 7 bases for V and 3 bases for J; bases not matched to a gene: 8. DNA for the CDR3: TGTGCCAGTACCGAGACAGGGCTAGACTATGGCTACACCTTC. It specifies CASTETGLDYGYTF.

The V gene is TRBV30, the J gene TRBJ1-6; TRBD1 agrees at 7 bases. The germline V gene encodes CDR1 GTSNPN and CDR2 SVGIG (reference sequence). V lost 4 bases, J lost 6 bases, and 6 bases stayed unmatched. This CDR3 has 14 residues. CDR3 nucleotide sequence: TGTGCCTGGACCGGGACAGCGATTAATTCACCCCTCCACTTT. Amino acid sequence: CAWTGTAINSPLHF.

The J gene is TRBJ2-7, the V gene TRBV11-2, with D hard to call. The CDR3 has 14 residues. Trimming shortened V by 0 bases and J by 0 bases, and 6 bases separated the two germline ends. In germline, CDR1 is SGHAT, CDR2 FQNNGV. The CDR3 here is CASSLEGDSYEQYF. The CDR3 DNA is TGTGCCAGCAGCTTAGAGGGCGACTCCTACGAGCAGTACTTC.

This clone was found many times. The chain joins TRBV5-6 to TRBJ1-2; D gene unclear. The germline V gene encodes CDR1 SGHDT and CDR2 YYEEEE. This CDR3 contains 14 residues. V lost 1 base, J lost 4 bases, and 11 bases lay in between. The CDR3 region has the DNA TGTGCCAGCAGCTTGAAGTGGCAGTCCTATGGCTACACCTTC. Translation: CASSLKWQSYGYTF.

The chain recombines TRBV5-1 with TRBJ2-7; D uncertain. This CDR3 comprises 16 residues. Per the germline V gene, CDR1 is SGHRS and CDR2 is YFSETQ. V lost 0 bases, J lost 0 bases, and 13 bases lay in between. The chain's CDR3 is CASSLEAATSSYEQYF. CDR3 nucleotides: TGCGCCAGCAGCTTGGAGGCAGCGACGAGCTCCTACGAGCAGTACTTC.

The chain links TRBV7-3 to TRBJ2-1, with TRBD2 matching 14 bases. This CDR3 has 16 residues. Germline V gene lookup returns CDR1 SGHTA and CDR2 FQGTGA. V was clipped by 5 bases and J by 8 bases; unmatched bases: 8. The CDR3 loop is CASSALTSGGADEQFF. Written as DNA, the CDR3 is TGTGCCAGCAGCGCGTTGACTAGCGGGGGGGCCGATGAGCAGTTCTTC.

This rearrangement joins TRBV4-2 to TRBJ1-2; the D is unclear. The CDR3 is 14 amino acids. CDR1 is LGHNA and CDR2 is YNFKEQ in the germline V gene. V lost 0 bases to trimming and J lost 4 bases, with 9 bases between them. Here the CDR3 reads CASSQDGPLYGYTF. The CDR3 nucleotides read TGTGCCAGCAGCCAAGATGGGCCCCTCTATGGCTACACCTTC.

The V call is TRBV7-9, the J call TRBJ2-7; 8 bases fit TRBD1. There are 14 residues in the CDR3. V shed 5 bases and J 7 bases; nucleotides not matched to a gene: 10. In germline, CDR1 is SEHNR, CDR2 FQNEAQ (reference sequence). CDR3 sequence (DNA): TGTGCCAGCAGCCTGGGACAGGTTTGTCAAGAGCAGTACTTC. The encoded protein is CASSLGQVCQEQYF.

A few counts support this clone. The chain recombines TRBV19 with TRBJ1-2; D ambiguous. The CDR3 extends over 13 amino acids. Trimming stripped 7 bases from V and 5 bases from J, with 14 bases between. Germline CDR1 reads LNHDA; CDR2 reads SQIVND (reference sequence). CDR3 bases: TGTGCCAGTAAAACTGGAGAACTTTATGGCTACACCTTC. It specifies CASKTGELYGYTF. The complete variable domain, with remaining parts taken from reference TRBV19 and TRBJ1-2, reads DGGITQSPKYLFRKEGQNVTLSCEQNLNHDAMYWYRQDPGQGLRLIYYSQIVNDFQKGDIAEGYSVSREKKESFPLTVTSAQKNPTAFYLCASKTGELYGYTFGSGTRLTVV.

Only a few counts were recorded for this clone. The rearrangement links TRBV25-1 to TRBJ2-1, with 8 bases matching TRBD2. V lost 5 bases, J lost 4 bases, and 7 bases stayed unmatched. The CDR3 spans 15 residues. CDR1 and CDR2 (germline): MGHDK, SYGVNS. The CDR3 sequence is CASSSGGLEYNEQFF. CDR3 DNA: TGTGCCAGCAGTTCGGGAGGGCTAGAGTACAATGAGCAGTTCTTC. The full variable domain, in which reference TRBV25-1 and TRBJ2-1 provide the parts outside the CDR3, is EADIYQTPRYLVIGTGKKITLECSQTMGHDKMYWYQQDPGMELHLIHYSYGVNSTEKGDLSSESTVSRIRTEHFPLTLESARPSHTSQYLCASSSGGLEYNEQFFGPGTRLTVL.

The V gene is TRBV7-2, the J gene TRBJ2-5; 8 bases align to TRBD2. This CDR3 spans 13 amino acids. CDR1 SGHTA and CDR2 FQGNSA come from the germline V gene. The V segment lost 5 bases and the J segment 4 bases; nucleotides outside the gene matches: 3. In nucleotides, the CDR3 is TGTGCCAGCAGCCCCGGGACTAGAGAGACCCAGTACTTC. This codes for CASSPGTRETQYF.

This clone has only a few counts. This chain connects TRBV6-5 to TRBJ1-1; no firm D call. The V end was cut by 4 bases, the J end by 0 bases, with 6 bases between. CDR1 is MNHEY, CDR2 SVGAGI, per germline. The CDR3 sequence is 13 residues long. The chain's CDR3 is CASSSRVNTEAFF. The CDR3 bases are TGTGCCAGCAGTTCCCGAGTGAACACTGAAGCTTTCTTT.

This clone was seen a few times. The rearrangement joins TRBV5-1 to TRBJ2-5, with 8 bases fitting TRBD2. CDR1 is SGHRS and CDR2 is YFSETQ in the germline V gene. The CDR3 runs to 16 residues. The J segment lost 2 bases and the V segment lost 3 bases, leaving 9 bases of the junction unmatched. The CDR3: CASSSVAGGKQETQYF. For the CDR3, the DNA is TGCGCCAGCAGCTCAGTGGCGGGGGGTAAGCAAGAGACCCAGTACTTC.

The V call is TRBV29-1, the J call TRBJ2-5, with D possibly being TRBD1 (7 bases). V was trimmed by 4 bases and J by 3 bases, leaving 12 bases between them. In germline, CDR1 is SQVTM, CDR2 ANQGSEA. The CDR3 is 13 amino acids. CDR3 amino acids: CSVGGTVKETQYF. The CDR3 nucleotides are TGCAGCGTTGGCGGGACAGTTAAAGAGACCCAGTACTTC.

The chain couples TRBV6-5 to TRBJ1-2, with D possibly being TRBD1 (5 bases). Trimming shortened V by 2 bases and J by 4 bases, and 14 bases separated the two germline ends. Germline-derived CDR1 and CDR2 are MNHEY and SVGAGI. The CDR3 is 15 residues long. CDR3 residues: CASSYHEQDRYGYTF. The CDR3 DNA follows: TGTGCCAGCAGTTACCACGAACAGGATCGCTATGGCTACACCTTC.

The count of this clone is one. V gene TRBV19 combines with J gene TRBJ1-5, with D tentatively TRBD1 (5 bases). The germline V gene has CDR1 LNHDA and CDR2 SQIVND (reference sequence). V lost 3 bases and J 6 bases, leaving 18 bases between the germline ends. This CDR3 contains 16 residues. The CDR3 is CASSMIAGSEGQPQHF. Written as DNA, the CDR3 is TGTGCCAGTAGTATGATCGCAGGGTCGGAAGGTCAGCCCCAGCATTTT. The full variable domain, its missing parts supplied by reference TRBV19 and TRBJ1-5, is DGGITQSPKYLFRKEGQNVTLSCEQNLNHDAMYWYRQDPGQGLRLIYYSQIVNDFQKGDIAEGYSVSREKKESFPLTVTSAQKNPTAFYLCASSMIAGSEGQPQHFGDGTRLSIL.

This clone was observed a handful of times. The gene calls are TRBV19 and TRBJ1-1, with D maybe TRBD1 (5 bases). This CDR3 is built from 18 residues. V was clipped by 4 bases and J by 0 bases, with 21 bases between them. CDR1 LNHDA and CDR2 SQIVND come from the germline V gene (reference sequence). The chain's CDR3 is CASSTSDGKAGMNTEAFF. The CDR3 bases are TGTGCCAGTAGTACCTCCGACGGAAAGGCAGGGATGAACACTGAAGCTTTCTTT.

The chain combines TRBV25-1 with TRBJ2-5, with a weak D call TRBD2 (7 bases). This CDR3 has 16 amino acids. CDR1 and CDR2 from the germline V gene are MGHDK and SYGVNS. V was trimmed by 1 base and J by 5 bases, leaving 17 bases between them. The CDR3 region has the DNA TGTGCCAGCAGTGAATTCAAGGGGGAGGGTGAGGAGACCCAGTACTTC. Encoded protein: CASSEFKGEGEETQYF.

The genes are TRBV19 and TRBJ2-7; 13 nucleotides align to TRBD2. Germline CDR1 LNHDA, CDR2 SQIVND (reference sequence). This CDR3 contains 15 residues. Unmatched junction bases numbered 4, after V lost 5 bases and J lost 3 bases. The CDR3 DNA reads TGTGCCAGTAGTTCACGGACTAGCGGGGGCTACGAGCAGTACTTC. Amino acid sequence: CASSSRTSGGYEQYF.

The J gene is TRBJ2-3, the V gene TRBV6-1; D is undetermined. Germline V gene lookup returns CDR1 MNHNS and CDR2 SASEGT. The CDR3 has 11 residues. The V and J ends lost 3 bases and 8 bases respectively, with 6 bases between them. CDR3 nucleotides: TGTGCCAGCAGTGATAGAGTTACGCAGTATTTT. It is translated as CASSDRVTQYF.

The V and J genes are TRBV19 and TRBJ2-1; maybe TRBD1 (5 bases). The CDR3 contains 16 residues. The V gene's germline CDR1 is LNHDA and CDR2 SQIVND (reference sequence). Trimming removed 2 bases from V and 7 bases from J, with 18 bases in between. In DNA, the CDR3 is TGTGCCAGTAGTATATGGGCCAGGGTACATGAGAATGAGCAGTTCTTC. It yields the protein CASSIWARVHENEQFF.

This CDR3 reads CGTSGGLQRETQYF. The CDR3 DNA is TGTGGCACTAGCGGGGGGCTCCAACGAGAGACCCAGTACTTC. The J gene is TRBJ2-5, the V gene TRBV2; 12 bases align to TRBD2. Germline CDR1 SNHLY, CDR2 FYNNEI. This CDR3 spans 14 amino acids.

The chain recombines TRBV10-3 with TRBJ1-6, with D unclear. Trimming took 0 bases from V and 11 from J, leaving 8 bases between them. Germline CDR1 reads ENHRY; CDR2 reads SYGVKD. The CDR3 has 13 residues. DNA for the CDR3: TGTGCCATCAGTGAGTCTGAGCAGGCACCCCTCCACTTT. It is translated as CAISESEQAPLHF.

This rearrangement joins TRBV28 to TRBJ1-4; no clear D gene. The CDR3 covers 12 residues. The V end lost 7 bases, the J end lost 8 bases, and 11 bases lay between the germline ends. Germline V gene sequence: CDR1 MDHEN, CDR2 SYDVKM. CDR3 loop: CASTVNREKLFF. The CDR3 DNA reads TGTGCCAGCACGGTGAATCGGGAAAAACTGTTTTTT. Drawing the rest from reference TRBV28 and TRBJ1-4, the complete variable domain is DVKVTQSSRYLVKRTGEKVFLECVQDMDHENMFWYRQDPGLGLRLIYFSYDVKMKEKGDIPEGYSVSREKKERFSLILESASTNQTSMYLCASTVNREKLFFGSGTQLSVL.

This clone was counted once. This chain links TRBV4-3 with TRBJ2-2, with D uncertain. Germline lookup yields CDR1 LGHNA and CDR2 YSLEER. The CDR3 extends over 15 amino acids. Trimming took 0 bases from V and 8 from J, leaving 13 bases between them. DNA for the CDR3: TGCGCCAGCAGCCAAGATTTACAGACCTGGGGGGAGCTGTTTTTT. It translates to CASSQDLQTWGELFF.